The entry below describes one T cell receptor (beta chain). What it binds is unknown. The CDR3 runs 18 residues. Germline values: CDR1 SNHLY, CDR2 FYNNEI. V shed 4 bases, J shed 4 bases, and the junction held 13 bases outside the gene matches. Only in-frame clones appear in the TCRdb table, and some are missing; sequencing was by immunoSEQ multiplex PCR. The data show about 94,000 clones, roughly 90% seen once. The data are from a study of T cell responses to AZD1222 COVID-19 vaccine. Broader study findings: No day 14 peak samples; only post-peak repertoires were characterized.

This specimen was peripheral blood, taken on day 0 of AZD1222 vaccination. This clonotype was obtained from an adult in good health. V gene TRBV2 combines with J gene TRBJ2-2; 9 bases map to TRBD2. CDR3: CASSVIMAGGPGTGELFF. The CDR3 DNA reads TGTGCCAGCAGTGTAATAATGGCGGGGGGGCCCGGCACCGGGGAGCTGTTTTTT.